These 18 T cell receptor beta chains were all obtained from the same sample, sequenced in a study of sequential checkpoint blockade in melanoma. Treatment defined: randomized to nivolumab then ipilimumab (arm A) or the reverse (arm B). Sequenced by immunoSEQ multiplex PCR; TCRdb stores in-frame clones only, minus some. In the table there are thousands of clones, 70% to 75% of which are singletons. The sequencing here drew on CD8+ T cells sorted from blood (inferred from file names), taken from a patient given nivolumab and ipilimumab in sequence. These receptors all come from a human donor with melanoma.

DNA of the CDR3: TGTGCCAGTAGTATTGGACAGTTGGGCAATCAGCCCCAGCATTTT. Its translation is CASSIGQLGNQPQHF. The chain carries TRBV19 and TRBJ1-5, with D tentatively TRBD1 (6 bases). Trimming left V 3 bases short and J 2 bases short, with 11 bases between. This CDR3 is 15 amino acids long. CDR1 LNHDA and CDR2 SQIVND come from the germline V gene (reference sequence). Filled out from reference TRBV19 and TRBJ1-5, the complete variable domain reads DGGITQSPKYLFRKEGQNVTLSCEQNLNHDAMYWYRQDPGQGLRLIYYSQIVNDFQKGDIAEGYSVSREKKESFPLTVTSAQKNPTAFYLCASSIGQLGNQPQHFGDGTRLSIL.

V gene TRBV5-6 combines with J gene TRBJ1-4; D gene uncertain. The CDR3 has 13 residues. Germline CDR1 SGHDT, CDR2 YYEEEE. Trimming took off 3 bases at V and 7 bases at J, with 10 bases between the two ends. CDR3 residues: CASSSEGSEKLFF. The DNA of the CDR3 is TGTGCCAGCAGCTCGGAAGGGAGTGAAAAACTGTTTTTT.

The CDR3 nucleotides read TGCGCCAGGGGCGGGGGGCCCTCTGGGGCCAACGTCCTGACTTTC. This encodes CARGGGPSGANVLTF. V gene TRBV23-1 combines with J gene TRBJ2-6; 8 nucleotides match TRBD2. TRBV23-1 falls under the ORF class, with uncertain function. V was pared by 9 bases and J by 0 bases, with 4 bases of the junction left unmatched. The CDR3 sequence is 15 residues long.

This clone showed up just a few times. The rearrangement uses TRBV5-5 and TRBJ2-3; the D is unclear. In germline, CDR1 is SGHKS, CDR2 YYEKEE (reference sequence). The CDR3 has 12 amino acids. V was clipped by 2 bases and J by 2 bases, with 3 bases between them. CDR3 protein: CASSFNTDTQYF. In DNA, the CDR3 is TGTGCCAGCAGCTTCAACACAGATACGCAGTATTTT.

This sequence joins TRBV4-2 and TRBJ1-1; 7 nucleotides line up with TRBD1. Germline CDR1 reads LGHNA; CDR2 reads YNFKEQ. Germline trimming cut 4 bases from V and 0 bases from J; bases unmatched to any gene: 8. The CDR3 runs to 16 residues. Written as DNA, the CDR3 is TGTGCCAGCAGCCTCACAGAACAGGGGTTGAACACTGAAGCTTTCTTT. Translated: CASSLTEQGLNTEAFF.

The CDR3 nucleotides read TGCAGCGTTGAACCAGGAGGGCCAGATACGCAGTATTTT. It encodes CSVEPGGPDTQYF. V is TRBV29-1 and J is TRBJ2-3; TRBD2 might be the D (6 bases). The CDR3 totals 13 residues. Per germline, CDR1 SQVTM and CDR2 ANQGSEA. Between the trimmed V and J ends, which lost 2 bases and 4 bases, there was a span of 10 bases.

This clone was detected once. The chain has TRBV27 and TRBJ2-1; 10 positions agree with TRBD1. Germline V CDR1 and CDR2: MNHEY, SMNVEV (reference sequence). Trimming cost V 5 bases and J 3 bases; bases outside gene matches: 7. CDR3 length: 16 residues. The CDR3 protein is CASSARTGGFYNEQFF. For the CDR3, the DNA is TGTGCCAGCAGTGCACGGACAGGGGGTTTCTACAATGAGCAGTTCTTC.

This clone appeared once. This chain links TRBV19 with TRBJ2-7; D not resolved. The germline gives CDR1 LNHDA, CDR2 SQIVND (reference sequence). This CDR3 region has 13 residues. V was pared by 5 bases and J by 3 bases, with 11 bases between. CDR3 bases: TGTGCCAGTAGTCCCACGGGTTACTACGAGCAGTACTTC. It specifies CASSPTGYYEQYF.

The J gene is TRBJ2-7, the V gene TRBV2, with D perhaps TRBD2 (5 bases). Looked up from germline, CDR1 is SNHLY and CDR2 is FYNNEI. The CDR3 is 15 amino acids. Trimming took off 3 bases at V and 7 bases at J, with 19 bases between the two ends. The CDR3 sequence: CASSDPGKVRREQYF. CDR3 sequence (DNA): TGTGCCAGCAGTGACCCGGGGAAGGTGCGACGAGAGCAGTACTTC.

This chain joins TRBV28 and TRBJ2-7; 10 bases agree with TRBD1. This CDR3 is built from 18 residues. The germline V gene has CDR1 MDHEN and CDR2 SYDVKM. With V trimmed by 4 bases and J by 0 bases, 12 bases remained unmatched. CDR3 sequence: CASSSRDRGSLSSYEQYF. The CDR3 DNA reads TGTGCCAGCAGTTCCCGGGACAGGGGAAGCCTCAGCTCCTACGAGCAGTACTTC.

The V call is TRBV19, the J call TRBJ1-1; D perhaps matches TRBD1 (5 bases). Per the germline V gene, CDR1 is LNHDA and CDR2 is SQIVND (reference sequence). The CDR3 contains 11 residues. CDR3 sequence: CGTRLNTEAFF. In DNA form, the CDR3 reads TGTGGGACACGGTTGAACACTGAAGCTTTCTTT.

In its sample, this clone was seen once. The V call is TRBV29-1, the J call TRBJ1-2; 10 nucleotides match TRBD1. After removal of 4 bases from V and 8 bases from J, the junction contained 4 bases not matched to a gene. CDR1 SQVTM and CDR2 ANQGSEA come from the germline V gene. The CDR3 spans 12 residues. CDR3 residues: CSVGDRGGGYTF. CDR3 in DNA: TGCAGCGTTGGGGACAGGGGTGGAGGCTACACCTTC.

This clone was detected only a few times. This sequence joins TRBV5-5 and TRBJ1-3; D is uncertain. Germline values: CDR1 SGHKS, CDR2 YYEKEE (reference sequence). With 4 bases removed from V and 0 bases from J, the gap between germline ends came to 5 bases. The CDR3 consists of 13 residues. CDR3 residues: CASSLSSGNTIYF. For the CDR3, the DNA is TGTGCCAGCAGCCTATCCTCTGGAAACACCATATATTTT.

This chain connects TRBV7-3 to TRBJ2-3, with TRBD2 matching over 9 bases. Looked up from germline, CDR1 is SGHTA and CDR2 is FQGTGA. V gave up 5 bases and J gave up 6 bases; unmatched junction bases: 15. This CDR3 contains 17 residues. CDR3 residues: CASSPVAGGLGVDTQYF. CDR3 nucleotide sequence: TGTGCCAGCAGCCCGGTGGCGGGAGGGCTCGGGGTGGATACGCAGTATTTT. The variable domain in full, completed from reference TRBV7-3 and TRBJ2-3, reads GAGVSQTPSNKVTEKGKYVELRCDPISGHTALYWYRQSLGQGPEFLIYFQGTGAADDSGLPNDRFFAVRPEGSVSTLKIQRTERGDSAVYLCASSPVAGGLGVDTQYFGPGTRLTVL.

The chain couples TRBV5-1 to TRBJ2-1; possibly TRBD2 for D (5 bases). The CDR3 totals 15 residues. The germline CDR1 and CDR2 sequences are SGHRS and YFSETQ. Between the trimmed V and J ends, which lost 4 bases and 8 bases, there was a span of 19 bases. CDR3 DNA sequence: TGCGCCAGCAGCCTGACTGAGCGGAGATGGGATGAGCAGTTCTTC. Its translation is CASSLTERRWDEQFF.

The chain has TRBV6-1 and TRBJ1-2; D not resolved. Per germline, CDR1 MNHNS and CDR2 SASEGT. V was trimmed by 3 bases and J by 6 bases, leaving 20 bases between them. This CDR3 region has 16 residues. The CDR3 loop reads CASSDYPLKPTDGYTF. The DNA of the CDR3 is TGTGCCAGCAGTGATTACCCCCTGAAACCTACGGATGGCTACACCTTC.

The gene calls are TRBV5-1 and TRBJ2-1; maybe TRBD2 (6 bases). V lost 0 bases and J lost 8, with 15 bases in between. The germline CDR1 and CDR2 sequences are SGHRS and YFSETQ. The CDR3 loop spans 15 amino acids. The CDR3 DNA reads as TGCGCCAGCAGCTTGGGTGGGGACCCGGGAGATGAGCAGTTCTTC. Protein sequence: CASSLGGDPGDEQFF.

The chain recombines TRBV10-2 with TRBJ2-1, with 10 bases identical to TRBD2. Trimming took 3 bases from V and 8 from J; bases not matched to a gene: 4. This CDR3 is built from 14 residues. The germline CDR1 and CDR2 sequences are WSHSY and SAAADI. CDR3 bases: TGCGCCAGCAGTGACTCCGGACTAGCGGATGAGCAGTTCTTC. This encodes CASSDSGLADEQFF.